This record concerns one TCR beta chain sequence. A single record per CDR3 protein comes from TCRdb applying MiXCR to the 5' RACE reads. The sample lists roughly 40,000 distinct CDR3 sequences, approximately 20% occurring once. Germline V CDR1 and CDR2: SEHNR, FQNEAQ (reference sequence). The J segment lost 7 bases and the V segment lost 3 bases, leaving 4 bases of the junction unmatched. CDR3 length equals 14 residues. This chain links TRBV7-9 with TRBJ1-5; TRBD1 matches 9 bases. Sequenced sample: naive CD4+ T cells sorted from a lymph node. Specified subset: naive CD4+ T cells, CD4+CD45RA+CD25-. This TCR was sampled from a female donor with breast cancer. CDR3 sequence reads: CASSFTGGEQPQHF. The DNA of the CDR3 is TGTGCCAGCAGCTTTACAGGGGGCGAGCAGCCCCAGCATTTT.